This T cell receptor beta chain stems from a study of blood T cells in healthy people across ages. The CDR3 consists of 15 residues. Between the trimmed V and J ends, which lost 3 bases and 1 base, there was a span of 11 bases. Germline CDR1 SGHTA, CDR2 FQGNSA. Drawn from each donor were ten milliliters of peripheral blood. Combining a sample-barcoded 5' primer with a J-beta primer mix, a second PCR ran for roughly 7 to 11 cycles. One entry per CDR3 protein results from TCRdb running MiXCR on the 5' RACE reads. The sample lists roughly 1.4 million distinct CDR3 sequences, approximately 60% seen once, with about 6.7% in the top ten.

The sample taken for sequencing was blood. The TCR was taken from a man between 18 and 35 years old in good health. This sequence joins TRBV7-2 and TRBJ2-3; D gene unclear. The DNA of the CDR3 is TGTGCCAGCAGCTTCGAGAGGACGCGCACAGATACGCAGTATTTT. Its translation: CASSFERTRTDTQYF. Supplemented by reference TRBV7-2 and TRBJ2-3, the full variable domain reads GAGVSQSPSNKVTEKGKDVELRCDPISGHTALYWYRQSLGQGLEFLIYFQGNSAPDKSGLPSDRFSAERTGGSVSTLTIQRTQQEDSAVYLCASSFERTRTDTQYFGPGTRLTVL.